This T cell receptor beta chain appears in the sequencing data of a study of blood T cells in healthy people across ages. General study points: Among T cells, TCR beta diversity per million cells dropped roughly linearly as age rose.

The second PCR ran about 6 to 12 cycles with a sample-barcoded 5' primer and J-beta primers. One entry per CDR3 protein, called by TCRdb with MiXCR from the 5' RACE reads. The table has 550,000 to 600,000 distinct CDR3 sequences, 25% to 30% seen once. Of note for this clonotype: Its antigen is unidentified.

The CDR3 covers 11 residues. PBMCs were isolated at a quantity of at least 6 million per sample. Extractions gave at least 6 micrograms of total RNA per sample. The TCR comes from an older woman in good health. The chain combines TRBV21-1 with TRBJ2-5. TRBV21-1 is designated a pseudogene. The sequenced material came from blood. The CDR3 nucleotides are TGTGCCAGCACCATAAAAGAGACCCAGTACTTC. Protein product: CASTIKETQYF.